The clone carrying this T cell receptor beta chain turned up a few times. Through a sample-barcoded 5' primer and a J-beta primer mix, a second PCR was run for about 6 to 11 cycles. TCRdb independently ran MiXCR on the 5' RACE reads; one entry per CDR3 protein. The sample has around 1.5 million distinct CDR3 sequences, 35% to 45% seen once. Per the germline V gene, CDR1 is MGHRA and CDR2 is YSYEKL. Trimming removed 4 bases from V and 2 bases from J, with 18 bases in between. The CDR3 contains 16 residues. This specimen belongs to a study of blood T cells in healthy people across ages. This TCR was recovered from a woman under 30 in good health. The rearrangement joins TRBV4-1 to TRBJ2-7; D possibly corresponds to TRBD1 (5 bases). The sequenced sample was blood. The CDR3 loop reads CASSLWAAGSPYEQYF. The CDR3 nucleotides read TGCGCCAGCAGCCTTTGGGCCGCAGGGTCCCCCTACGAGCAGTACTTC.